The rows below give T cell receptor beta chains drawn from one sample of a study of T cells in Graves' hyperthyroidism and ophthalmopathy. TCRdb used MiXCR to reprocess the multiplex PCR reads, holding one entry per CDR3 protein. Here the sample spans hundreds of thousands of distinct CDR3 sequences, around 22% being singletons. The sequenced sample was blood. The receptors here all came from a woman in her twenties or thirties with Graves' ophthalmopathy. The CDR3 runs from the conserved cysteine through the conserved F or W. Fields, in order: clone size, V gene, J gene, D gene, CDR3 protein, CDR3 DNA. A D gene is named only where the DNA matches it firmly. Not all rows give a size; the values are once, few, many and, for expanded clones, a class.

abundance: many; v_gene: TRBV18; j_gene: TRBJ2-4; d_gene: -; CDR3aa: CASSPREDIQYF; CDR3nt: TGTGCCAGCTCACCCAGGGAGGACATTCAGTACTTC
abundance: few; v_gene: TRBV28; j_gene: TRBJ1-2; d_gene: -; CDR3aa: CASSGAPKRDGYTF; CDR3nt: TGTGCCAGCAGCGGGGCTCCAAAAAGGGATGGCTACACCTTC
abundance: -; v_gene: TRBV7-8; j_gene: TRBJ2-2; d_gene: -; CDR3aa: CASSFRAAGGDTGELFF; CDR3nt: TGTGCCAGCAGCTTCCGCGCGGCCGGAGGGGACACCGGGGAGCTGTTTTTT
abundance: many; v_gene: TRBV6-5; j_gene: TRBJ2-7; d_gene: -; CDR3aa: CASSYHGQLDYEQYF; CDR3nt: TGTGCCAGCAGTTACCACGGACAGCTCGACTACGAGCAGTACTTC
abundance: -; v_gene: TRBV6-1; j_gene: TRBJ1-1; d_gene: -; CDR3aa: CASSLDWDGEAFF; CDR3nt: TGTGCCAGCAGTCTGGACTGGGACGGTGAAGCTTTCTTT
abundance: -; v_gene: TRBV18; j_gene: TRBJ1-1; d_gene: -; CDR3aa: CASSPPAKSGNTEAFF; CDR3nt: TGTGCCAGCTCACCGCCGGCCAAGTCGGGGAACACTGAAGCTTTCTTT
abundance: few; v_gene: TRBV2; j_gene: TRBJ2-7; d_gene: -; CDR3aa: CASSGREQYF; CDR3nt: TGTGCCAGCAGTGGGCGGGAGCAGTACTTC
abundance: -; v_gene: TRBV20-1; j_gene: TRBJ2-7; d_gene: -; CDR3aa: CSASGVSYEQYF; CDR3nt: TGCAGTGCTAGCGGGGTTTCCTACGAGCAGTACTTC
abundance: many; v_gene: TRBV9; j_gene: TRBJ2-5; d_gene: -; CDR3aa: CASSVDAYETQYF; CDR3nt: TGTGCCAGCAGCGTAGACGCATACGAGACCCAGTACTTC
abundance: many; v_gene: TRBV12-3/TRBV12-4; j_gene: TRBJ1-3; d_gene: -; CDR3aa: CASSRSASPGNTIYF; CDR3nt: TGTGCCAGCAGTCGCTCAGCGAGTCCTGGAAACACCATATATTTT
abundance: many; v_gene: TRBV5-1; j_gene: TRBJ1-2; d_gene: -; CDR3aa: CASSLGGGDGYGYTF; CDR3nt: TGCGCCAGCAGCTTGGGTGGGGGCGACGGCTATGGCTACACCTTC
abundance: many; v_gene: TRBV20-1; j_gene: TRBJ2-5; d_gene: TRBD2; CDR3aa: CSARVLAGGPETQYF; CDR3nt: TGCAGTGCTAGAGTACTAGCGGGGGGGCCAGAGACCCAGTACTTC
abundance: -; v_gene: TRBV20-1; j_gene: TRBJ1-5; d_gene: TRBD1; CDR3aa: CSAQTGSRDQPQHF; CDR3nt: TGCAGTGCTCAGACAGGGAGTCGCGATCAGCCCCAGCATTTT
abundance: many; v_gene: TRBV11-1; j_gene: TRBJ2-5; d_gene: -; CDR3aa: CASSPSRFQETQYF; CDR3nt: TGTGCCAGCAGCCCCTCCCGATTCCAAGAGACCCAGTACTTC
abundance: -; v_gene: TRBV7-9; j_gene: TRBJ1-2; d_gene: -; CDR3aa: CASSLAPPEAYGYTF; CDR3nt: TGTGCCAGCAGCTTAGCCCCCCCAGAGGCCTATGGCTACACCTTC
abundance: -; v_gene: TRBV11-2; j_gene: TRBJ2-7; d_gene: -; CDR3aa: CASSSRGLFYEQYF; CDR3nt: TGTGCCAGCAGCTCTCGGGGACTCTTCTACGAGCAGTACTTC
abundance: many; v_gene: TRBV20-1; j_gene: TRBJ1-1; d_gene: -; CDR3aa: CSAREGWDTKAFF; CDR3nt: TGCAGTGCTAGGGAGGGATGGGACACTAAAGCTTTCTTT
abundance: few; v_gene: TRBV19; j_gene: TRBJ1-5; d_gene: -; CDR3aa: CASSITGMYSNQPQRF; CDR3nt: TGTGCCAGTAGTATAACTGGGATGTATAGCAATCAGCCCCAGCGTTTT
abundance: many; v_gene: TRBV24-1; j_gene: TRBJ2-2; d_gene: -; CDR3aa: CATSVGPGTGELFF; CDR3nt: TGTGCCACCAGTGTAGGGCCCGGCACCGGGGAGCTGTTTTTT
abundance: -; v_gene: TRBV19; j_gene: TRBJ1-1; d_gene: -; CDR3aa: CASKGQAMNTEAFF; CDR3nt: TGTGCCAGTAAAGGGCAGGCCATGAACACTGAAGCTTTCTTT
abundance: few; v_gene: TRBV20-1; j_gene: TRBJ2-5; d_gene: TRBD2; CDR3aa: CSAKGLAGVETQYF; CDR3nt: TGCAGTGCTAAGGGACTAGCGGGGGTGGAGACCCAGTACTTC
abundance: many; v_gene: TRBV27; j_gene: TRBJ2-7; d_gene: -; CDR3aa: CASSLFRGYEQYF; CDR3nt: TGTGCCAGCAGTTTATTTAGGGGCTACGAGCAGTACTTC
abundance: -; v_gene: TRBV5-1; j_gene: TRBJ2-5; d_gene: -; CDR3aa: CASTAGTVGETQYF; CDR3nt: TGCGCCAGCACGGCCGGAACTGTGGGTGAGACCCAGTACTTC
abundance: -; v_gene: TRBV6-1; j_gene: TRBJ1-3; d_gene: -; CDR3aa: CASSVGTSPSGNTIYF; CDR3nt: TGTGCCAGCAGTGTGGGGACGAGCCCATCTGGAAACACCATATATTTT
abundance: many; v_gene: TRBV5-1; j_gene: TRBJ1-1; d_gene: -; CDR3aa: CASSTTPGTTEAFF; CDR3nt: TGCGCCAGCAGCACCACCCCGGGGACCACTGAAGCTTTCTTT
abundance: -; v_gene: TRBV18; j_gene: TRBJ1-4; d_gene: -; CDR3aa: CASSDGGTNEKLFF; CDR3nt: TGTGCCAGCTCCGATGGGGGAACTAATGAAAAACTGTTTTTT
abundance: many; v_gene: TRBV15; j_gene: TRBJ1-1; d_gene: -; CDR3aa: CATSRGLTRGDTEAFF; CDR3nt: TGTGCCACCAGCAGAGGTTTAACGCGGGGGGACACTGAAGCTTTCTTT
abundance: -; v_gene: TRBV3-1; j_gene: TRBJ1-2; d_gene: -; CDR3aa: CASSQGILGRGYGYTF; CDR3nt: TGTGCCAGCAGCCAAGGTATTTTGGGCAGGGGTTACGGCTACACCTTC
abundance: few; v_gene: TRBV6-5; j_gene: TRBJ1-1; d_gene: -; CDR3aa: CASSYNSAENTEAFF; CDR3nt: TGTGCCAGCAGTTACAACAGTGCGGAGAACACTGAAGCTTTCTTT
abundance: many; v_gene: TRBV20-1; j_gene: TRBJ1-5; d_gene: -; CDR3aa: CSAFRSGDQPQHF; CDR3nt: TGCAGTGCTTTCCGATCCGGAGACCAGCCCCAGCATTTT
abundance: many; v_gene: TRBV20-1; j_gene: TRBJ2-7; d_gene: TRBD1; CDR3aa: CSAVPRDRAYEQYF; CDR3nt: TGCAGTGCTGTGCCCCGGGACAGGGCCTACGAGCAGTACTTC
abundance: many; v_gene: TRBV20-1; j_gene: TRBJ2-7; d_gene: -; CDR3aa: CSVVGVTYEQYF; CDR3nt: TGCAGTGTCGTGGGGGTAACCTACGAGCAGTACTTC
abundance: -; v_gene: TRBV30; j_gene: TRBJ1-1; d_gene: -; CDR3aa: CAWSRDTEAFF; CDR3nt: TGTGCCTGGAGTCGGGACACTGAAGCTTTCTTT
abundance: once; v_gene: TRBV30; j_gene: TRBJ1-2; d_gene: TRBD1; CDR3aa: CAWNRQGAMRNYGYTF; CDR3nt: TGTGCCTGGAACCGACAGGGGGCAATGCGAAACTATGGCTACACCTTC
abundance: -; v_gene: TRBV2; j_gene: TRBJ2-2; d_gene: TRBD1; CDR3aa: CASSDMGQHTGELFF; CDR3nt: TGTGCCAGCAGTGATATGGGACAGCACACCGGGGAGCTGTTTTTT
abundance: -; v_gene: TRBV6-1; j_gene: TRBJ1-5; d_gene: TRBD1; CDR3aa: CASSEGGTGSWPQHF; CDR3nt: TGTGCCAGCAGTGAAGGAGGGACAGGGTCTTGGCCCCAGCATTTT
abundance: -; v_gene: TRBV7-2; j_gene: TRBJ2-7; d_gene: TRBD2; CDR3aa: CASVSGNGYEQYF; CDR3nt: TGTGCCAGCGTTAGCGGGAATGGTTACGAGCAGTACTTC
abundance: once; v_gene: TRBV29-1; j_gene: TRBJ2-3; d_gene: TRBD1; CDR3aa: CSLGDRGPDTQYF; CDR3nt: TGCAGCCTAGGGGACAGGGGTCCAGATACGCAGTATTTT
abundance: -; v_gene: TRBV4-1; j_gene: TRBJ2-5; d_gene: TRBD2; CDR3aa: CASSQVVSSGRAETQYF; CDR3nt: TGCGCCAGCAGCCAAGTTGTTTCTAGCGGGAGGGCAGAGACCCAGTACTTC
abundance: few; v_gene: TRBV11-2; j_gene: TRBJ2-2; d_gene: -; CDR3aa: CASSSGGRGGSTGELFF; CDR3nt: TGTGCCAGCAGCTCCGGGGGCCGGGGAGGGAGCACCGGGGAGCTGTTTTTT
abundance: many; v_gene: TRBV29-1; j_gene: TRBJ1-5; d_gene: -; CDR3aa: CSVVVAGAYSNQPQHF; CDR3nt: TGCAGCGTTGTGGTGGCAGGAGCATATAGCAATCAGCCCCAGCATTTT
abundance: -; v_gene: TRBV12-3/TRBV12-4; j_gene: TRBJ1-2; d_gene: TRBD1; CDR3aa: CASSFRDSSYGYTF; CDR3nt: TGTGCCAGCAGTTTTAGGGACAGCTCCTATGGCTACACCTTC
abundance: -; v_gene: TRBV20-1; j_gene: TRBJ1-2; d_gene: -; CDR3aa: CSARDTTGSSYTF; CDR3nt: TGCAGTGCTAGAGATACTACAGGGAGTAGCTACACCTTC
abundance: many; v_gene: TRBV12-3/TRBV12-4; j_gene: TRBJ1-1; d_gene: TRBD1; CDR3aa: CASRVALAGGTEAFF; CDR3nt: TGTGCCAGCAGAGTTGCCCTGGCAGGGGGGACTGAAGCTTTCTTT
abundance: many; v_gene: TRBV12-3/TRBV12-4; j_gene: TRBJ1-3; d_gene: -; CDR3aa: CASSLTGQANTIYF; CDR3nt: TGTGCCAGCAGTTTAACAGGGCAGGCGAACACCATATATTTT
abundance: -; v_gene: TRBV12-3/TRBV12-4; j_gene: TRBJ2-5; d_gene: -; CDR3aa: CASRLVWGETQYF; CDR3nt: TGTGCCTCCAGACTAGTATGGGGAGAGACCCAGTACTTC